A single T cell receptor beta chain is shown here with its context. Its matching antigen is unknown. Sequenced by immunoSEQ multiplex PCR; TCRdb stores in-frame clones only, minus some. Seen here are around 25,000 clones, 75% to 90% observed once, and the top ten hold 22%. The data were taken from a study of T cells in localized non-small cell lung cancer. Findings of the study overall: A median of about 60 of the top 100 tumor clones appeared in adjacent lung, which was paired and uninvolved. Prolonged overall survival went with higher T cell density in the blood. Tumor showed lower T cell clonality than uninvolved adjacent lung, where it was highest. The tumor had only one region sequenced, so heterogeneity remains possible.

V was clipped by 2 bases and J by 5 bases; unmatched bases: 10. Per germline, CDR1 SGHVS and CDR2 FQNEAQ. This CDR3 has 17 amino acids. This rearrangement joins TRBV7-8 to TRBJ2-1; 9 positions agree with TRBD2. The TCR originated in a man aged 40-75 years with stage I squamous cell lung carcinoma. This specimen was peripheral blood, taken before any cancer treatment. In DNA, the CDR3 is TGTGCCAGCAGCTTAAAGGGGGGACTAGCAGTCGACAATGAGCAGTTCTTC. Its translation is CASSLKGGLAVDNEQFF.